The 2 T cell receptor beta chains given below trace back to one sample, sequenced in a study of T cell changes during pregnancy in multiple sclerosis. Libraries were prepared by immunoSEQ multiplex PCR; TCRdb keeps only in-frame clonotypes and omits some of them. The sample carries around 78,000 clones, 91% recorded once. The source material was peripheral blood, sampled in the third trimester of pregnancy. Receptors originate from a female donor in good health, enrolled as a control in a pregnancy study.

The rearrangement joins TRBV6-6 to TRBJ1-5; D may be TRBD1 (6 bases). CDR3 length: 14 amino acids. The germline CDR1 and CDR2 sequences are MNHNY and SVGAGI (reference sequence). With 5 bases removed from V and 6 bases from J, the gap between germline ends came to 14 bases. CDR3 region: CASSPQGAGQPQHF. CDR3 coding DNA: TGTGCCAGCAGTCCACAGGGAGCCGGTCAGCCCCAGCATTTT.

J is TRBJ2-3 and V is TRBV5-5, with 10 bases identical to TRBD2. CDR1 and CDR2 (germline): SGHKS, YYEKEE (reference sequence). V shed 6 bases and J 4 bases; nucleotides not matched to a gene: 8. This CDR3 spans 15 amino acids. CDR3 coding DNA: TGTGCCAGCAACCCCCCGGGACTAGCGTCAGATACGCAGTATTTT. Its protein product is CASNPPGLASDTQYF.